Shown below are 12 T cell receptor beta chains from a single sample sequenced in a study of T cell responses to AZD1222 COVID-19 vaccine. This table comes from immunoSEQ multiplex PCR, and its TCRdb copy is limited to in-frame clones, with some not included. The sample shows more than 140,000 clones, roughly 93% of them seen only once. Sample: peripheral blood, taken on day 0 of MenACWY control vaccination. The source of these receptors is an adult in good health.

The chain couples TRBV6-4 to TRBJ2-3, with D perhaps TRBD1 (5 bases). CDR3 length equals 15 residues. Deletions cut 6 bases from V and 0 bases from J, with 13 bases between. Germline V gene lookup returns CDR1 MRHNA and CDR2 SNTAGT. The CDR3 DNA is TGTGCCAGCAGCCAGACAGTCCAAAGCACAGATACGCAGTATTTT. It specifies CASSQTVQSTDTQYF.

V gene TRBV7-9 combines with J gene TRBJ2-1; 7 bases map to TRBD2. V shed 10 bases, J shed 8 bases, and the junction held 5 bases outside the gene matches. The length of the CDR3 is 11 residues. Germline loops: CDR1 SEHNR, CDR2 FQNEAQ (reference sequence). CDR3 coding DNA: TGTGCCACCACTAGCGAGTATGAGCAGTTCTTC. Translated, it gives CATTSEYEQFF.

CDR3 region: CASSIVSGDATQYF. The CDR3 DNA sequence: TGTGCCAGTAGTATCGTTAGCGGGGATGCGACCCAGTACTTC. This chain connects TRBV19 to TRBJ2-5; 8 bases match TRBD2. V trimming: 3 bases; J trimming: 7 bases; junction bases outside the gene matches: 7. Looked up from germline, CDR1 is LNHDA and CDR2 is SQIVND (reference sequence). The CDR3 length is 14 residues. Variable domain in full (rest from reference TRBV19 and TRBJ2-5): DGGITQSPKYLFRKEGQNVTLSCEQNLNHDAMYWYRQDPGQGLRLIYYSQIVNDFQKGDIAEGYSVSREKKESFPLTVTSAQKNPTAFYLCASSIVSGDATQYFGPGTRLLVL.

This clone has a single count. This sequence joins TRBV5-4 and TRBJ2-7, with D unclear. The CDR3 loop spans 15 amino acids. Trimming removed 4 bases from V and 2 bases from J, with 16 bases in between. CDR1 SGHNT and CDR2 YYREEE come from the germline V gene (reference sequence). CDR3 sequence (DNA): TGTGCCAGCAGCGGTGGTGGTCTTTACCCCTACGAGCAGTACTTC. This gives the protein CASSGGGLYPYEQYF.

In DNA form, the CDR3 reads TGTGCCAGCAGCCCCGAGAAGGGTCAGCCCCAGCATTTT. Amino acids: CASSPEKGQPQHF. V is TRBV12-3 or TRBV12-4 and J is TRBJ1-5, with D hard to call. The CDR3 sequence is 13 residues long. V lost 6 bases, J lost 6 bases, and 12 bases lay in between.

CDR3 amino acids: CASSPSPFYRSRSSYEQYF. The CDR3 nucleotides read TGTGCCAGCAGTCCTTCTCCCTTCTATCGGTCGAGGAGCTCCTACGAGCAGTACTTC. The chain carries TRBV7-2 and TRBJ2-7; D is undetermined. Germline lookup yields CDR1 SGHTA and CDR2 FQGNSA. V gave up 6 bases and J gave up 0 bases, with 27 bases separating them. The CDR3 runs 19 residues.

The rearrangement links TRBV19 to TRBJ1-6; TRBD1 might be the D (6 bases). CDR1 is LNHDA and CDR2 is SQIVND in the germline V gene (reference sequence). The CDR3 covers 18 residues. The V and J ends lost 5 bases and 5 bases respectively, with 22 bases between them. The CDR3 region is CASSLGAAVPRDNSPLHF. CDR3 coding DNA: TGTGCCAGTAGTCTGGGGGCCGCCGTTCCCCGGGATAATTCACCCCTCCACTTT.

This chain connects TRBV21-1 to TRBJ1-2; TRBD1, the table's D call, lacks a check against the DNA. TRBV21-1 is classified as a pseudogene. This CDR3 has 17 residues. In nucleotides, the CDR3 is TGTGCCAGCAGCAAAGGGGACAGGGTAGCGGGAAACTATGGCTACACCTTC. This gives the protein CASSKGDRVAGNYGYTF.

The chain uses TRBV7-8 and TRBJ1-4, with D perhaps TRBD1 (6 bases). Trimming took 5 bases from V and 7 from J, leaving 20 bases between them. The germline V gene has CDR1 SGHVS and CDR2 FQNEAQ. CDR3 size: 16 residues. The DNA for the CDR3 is TGTGCCAGCAGCCCCGGGCGGGTGGGGGCCGGTGAAAAACTGTTTTTT. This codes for CASSPGRVGAGEKLFF.

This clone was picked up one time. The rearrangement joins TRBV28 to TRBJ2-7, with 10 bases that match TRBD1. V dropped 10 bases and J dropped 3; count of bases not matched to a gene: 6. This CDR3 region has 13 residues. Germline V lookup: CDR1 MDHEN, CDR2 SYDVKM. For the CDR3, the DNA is TGTGCCACCCGGACAGGGGGTCTCTACGAGCAGTACTTC. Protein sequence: CATRTGGLYEQYF.

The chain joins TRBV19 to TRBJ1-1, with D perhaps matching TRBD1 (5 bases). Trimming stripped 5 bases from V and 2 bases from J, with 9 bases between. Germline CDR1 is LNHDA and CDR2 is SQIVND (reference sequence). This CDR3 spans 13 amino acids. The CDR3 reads CASSETVNTEAFF. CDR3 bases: TGTGCCAGTAGTGAGACAGTCAACACTGAAGCTTTCTTT.

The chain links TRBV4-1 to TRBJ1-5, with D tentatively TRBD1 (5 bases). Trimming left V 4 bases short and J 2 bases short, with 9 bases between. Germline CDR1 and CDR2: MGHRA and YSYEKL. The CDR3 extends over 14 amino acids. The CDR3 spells CASSLWGGNQPQHF. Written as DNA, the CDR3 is TGCGCCAGCAGCCTTTGGGGGGGCAATCAGCCCCAGCATTTT.